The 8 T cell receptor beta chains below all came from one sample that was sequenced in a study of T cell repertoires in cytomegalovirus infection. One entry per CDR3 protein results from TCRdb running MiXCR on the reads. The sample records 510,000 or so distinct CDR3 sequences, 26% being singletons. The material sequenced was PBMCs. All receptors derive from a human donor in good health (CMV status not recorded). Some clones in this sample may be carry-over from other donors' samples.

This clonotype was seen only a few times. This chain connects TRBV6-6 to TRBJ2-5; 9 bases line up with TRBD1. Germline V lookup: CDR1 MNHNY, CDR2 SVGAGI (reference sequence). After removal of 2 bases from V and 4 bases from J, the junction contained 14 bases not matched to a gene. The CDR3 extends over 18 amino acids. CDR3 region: CASSYGVWTGVVTETQYF. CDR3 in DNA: TGTGCCAGCAGTTACGGGGTTTGGACAGGGGTGGTTACAGAGACCCAGTACTTC.

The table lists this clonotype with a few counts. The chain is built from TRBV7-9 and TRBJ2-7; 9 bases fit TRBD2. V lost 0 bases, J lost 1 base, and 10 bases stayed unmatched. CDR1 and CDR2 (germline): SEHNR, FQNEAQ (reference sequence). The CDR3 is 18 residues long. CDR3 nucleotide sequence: TGTGCCAGCAGCTTAGCGGGTAGCGGGAGCGGTTTATCCTACGAGCAGTACTTC. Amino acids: CASSLAGSGSGLSYEQYF.

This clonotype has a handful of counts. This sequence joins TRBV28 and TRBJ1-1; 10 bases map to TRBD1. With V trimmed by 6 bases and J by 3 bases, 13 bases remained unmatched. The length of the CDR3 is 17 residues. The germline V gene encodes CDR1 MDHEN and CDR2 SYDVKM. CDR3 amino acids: CASSLLGGTGAYTEAFF. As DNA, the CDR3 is TGTGCCAGCAGCCTTTTGGGGGGGACAGGGGCGTACACTGAAGCTTTCTTT.

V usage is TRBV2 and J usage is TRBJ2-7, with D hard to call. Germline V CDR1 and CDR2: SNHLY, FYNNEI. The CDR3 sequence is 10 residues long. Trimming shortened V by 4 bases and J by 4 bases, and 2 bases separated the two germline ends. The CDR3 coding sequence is TGTGCCAGCAGTGTGTACGAGCAGTACTTC. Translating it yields CASSVYEQYF.

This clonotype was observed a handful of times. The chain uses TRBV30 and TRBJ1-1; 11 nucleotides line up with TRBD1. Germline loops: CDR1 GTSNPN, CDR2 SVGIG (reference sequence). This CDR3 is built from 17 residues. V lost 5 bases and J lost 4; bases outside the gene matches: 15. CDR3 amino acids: CAWSVDLLDRGLTEAFF. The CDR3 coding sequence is TGTGCCTGGTCCGTCGACCTTCTGGACAGGGGGCTCACTGAAGCTTTCTTT.

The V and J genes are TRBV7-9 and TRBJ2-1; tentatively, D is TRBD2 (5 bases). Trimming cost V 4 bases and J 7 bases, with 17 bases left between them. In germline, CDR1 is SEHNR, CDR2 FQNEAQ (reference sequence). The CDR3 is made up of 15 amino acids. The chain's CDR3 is CASSSTTLSWNEQFF. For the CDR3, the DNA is TGTGCCAGCAGCTCGACTACCCTAAGTTGGAATGAGCAGTTCTTC.

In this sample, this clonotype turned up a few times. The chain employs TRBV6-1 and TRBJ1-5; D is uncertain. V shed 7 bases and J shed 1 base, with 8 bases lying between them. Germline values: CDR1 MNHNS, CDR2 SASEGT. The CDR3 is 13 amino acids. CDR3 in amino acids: CASKQGSNQPQHF. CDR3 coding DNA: TGTGCCAGCAAACAAGGGAGCAATCAGCCCCAGCATTTT.

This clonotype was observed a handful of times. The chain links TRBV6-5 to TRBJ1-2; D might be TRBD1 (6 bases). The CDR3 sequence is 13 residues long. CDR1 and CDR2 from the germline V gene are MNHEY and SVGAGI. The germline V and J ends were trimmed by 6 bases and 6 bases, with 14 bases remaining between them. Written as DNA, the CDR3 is TGTGCCAGCAGGATGACAGGAGGAGATGGCTACACCTTC. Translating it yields CASRMTGGDGYTF.